Each of the 18 T cell receptor beta chains below was sequenced from the same sample in a study of blood T cell repertoires in COVID-19 (TCRdb year 2020). The library came from the immunoSEQ multiplex PCR assay. The immuneACCESS repertoire file appears here via TCRdb, limited to in-frame rearrangements. These files lack a portion of the clones; in checked studies, under half of the deficit traces to unresolved V genes, and the cause of the others is not known. The sample table lists 95,000 to 150,000 clones, around 84% of them with a count of one. The top ten clones comprise over 3% of the sample. The sequenced material came from PBMCs or T cells enriched from blood (not recorded which). The receptors shown here come from a woman in her 30s who had recovered from COVID-19.

The rearrangement uses TRBV28 and TRBJ1-4; D remains unclear. Germline CDR1 and CDR2: MDHEN and SYDVKM. This CDR3 comprises 14 residues. Trimming shortened V by 8 bases and J by 5 bases, and 15 bases separated the two germline ends. The CDR3, as DNA: TGTGCCAGCCGAGAAACGGGAGAAAATGAAAAACTGTTTTTT. Protein sequence: CASRETGENEKLFF.

The J gene is TRBJ1-1, the V gene TRBV28; TRBD1 agrees at 8 bases. The CDR3 length is 15 residues. From germline, CDR1 is MDHEN and CDR2 SYDVKM. Losses at the gene ends were 3 bases for V and 1 base for J; bases not matched to a gene: 4. As DNA, the CDR3 is TGTGCCAGCAGTTTGGACAGGGTAAGGAACACTGAAGCTTTCTTT. Its protein product is CASSLDRVRNTEAFF. Drawing the rest from reference TRBV28 and TRBJ1-1, the complete variable domain is DVKVTQSSRYLVKRTGEKVFLECVQDMDHENMFWYRQDPGLGLRLIYFSYDVKMKEKGDIPEGYSVSREKKERFSLILESASTNQTSMYLCASSLDRVRNTEAFFGQGTRLTVV.

CDR3 residues: CASSLRGGPQHF. The CDR3 DNA sequence: TGTGCCAGCAGTTTAAGGGGCGGGCCCCAGCATTTT. The rearrangement joins TRBV28 to TRBJ1-5, with D possibly matching TRBD1 (5 bases). The V and J ends lost 2 bases and 9 bases respectively, with 8 bases between them. This CDR3 contains 12 residues. The germline V gene has CDR1 MDHEN and CDR2 SYDVKM.

This chain connects TRBV7-9 to TRBJ2-1; D not resolved. Germline lookup yields CDR1 SEHNR and CDR2 FQNEAQ (reference sequence). The CDR3 covers 11 residues. Trimming removed 3 bases at V and 6 bases at J, with 3 bases between. This chain's CDR3 is CASSFRNEQFF. CDR3 coding DNA: TGTGCCAGCAGCTTCCGCAATGAGCAGTTCTTC.

The V gene is TRBV27, the J gene TRBJ1-4; D remains ambiguous. CDR1 and CDR2 from the germline V gene are MNHEY and SMNVEV (reference sequence). V dropped 4 bases and J dropped 4 bases, with 10 bases sitting between them. The CDR3 covers 14 residues. The CDR3 DNA is TGTGCCAGCAGTTCCCGCCCCTATAATGAAAAACTGTTTTTT. This codes for CASSSRPYNEKLFF.

This clone was seen just once. V usage is TRBV5-4 and J usage is TRBJ2-7; 7 bases fit TRBD2. After removal of 3 bases from V and 3 bases from J, the junction contained 9 bases not matched to a gene. The length of the CDR3 is 15 residues. In germline, CDR1 is SGHNT, CDR2 YYREEE (reference sequence). The CDR3 DNA reads TGTGCCAGCAGCTCCGGCCCTAGCGGAGACTACGAGCAGTACTTC. Translating it yields CASSSGPSGDYEQYF. Supplemented by reference TRBV5-4 and TRBJ2-7, the full variable domain reads ETGVTQSPTHLIKTRGQQVTLRCSSQSGHNTVSWYQQALGQGPQFIFQYYREEENGRGNFPPRFSGLQFPNYSSELNVNALELDDSALYLCASSSGPSGDYEQYFGPGTRLTVT.

V usage is TRBV19 and J usage is TRBJ2-7; 11 bases map to TRBD2. V lost 3 bases, J lost 4 bases, and 5 bases stayed unmatched. Per germline, CDR1 LNHDA and CDR2 SQIVND (reference sequence). CDR3 length: 15 residues. The CDR3 DNA is TGTGCCAGTAGTATGATAGCGGGAGGGCGTTACGAGCAGTACTTC. Protein product: CASSMIAGGRYEQYF. Drawing the rest from reference TRBV19 and TRBJ2-7, the complete variable domain is DGGITQSPKYLFRKEGQNVTLSCEQNLNHDAMYWYRQDPGQGLRLIYYSQIVNDFQKGDIAEGYSVSREKKESFPLTVTSAQKNPTAFYLCASSMIAGGRYEQYFGPGTRLTVT.

This sequence joins TRBV6-5 and TRBJ1-2, with 12 positions matching TRBD1. The V gene end was trimmed by 6 bases and the J gene end by 6 bases; junction bases not matched to a gene: 8. CDR1 and CDR2 (germline): MNHEY, SVGAGI. CDR3 length: 15 residues. As DNA, the CDR3 is TGTGCCAGCAGACCCGGGACAGGGGGCAGCGATGGCTACACCTTC. Amino acids: CASRPGTGGSDGYTF.

The chain carries TRBV7-8 and TRBJ2-7; 11 bases map to TRBD1. V gave up 2 bases and J gave up 2 bases; unmatched junction bases: 2. The CDR3 has 15 amino acids. Germline V gene data show CDR1 as SGHVS and CDR2 as FQNEAQ. The CDR3 DNA sequence: TGTGCCAGCAGCTTAAGGGGACAGGGGGCCTACGAGCAGTACTTC. It is translated as CASSLRGQGAYEQYF.

This chain uses TRBV6-5 with TRBJ1-6; TRBD1 might be the D (6 bases). V dropped 8 bases and J dropped 4 bases, with 12 bases sitting between them. The CDR3 length is 14 residues. Germline V CDR1 and CDR2: MNHEY, SVGAGI. The DNA for the CDR3 is TGTGCCAGCGGGCCACAGGGATATAATTCACCCCTCCACTTT. Residues: CASGPQGYNSPLHF.

The chain couples TRBV6-5 to TRBJ2-2; D gene ambiguous. V was pared by 8 bases and J by 4 bases, with 14 bases between. CDR1 MNHEY and CDR2 SVGAGI come from the germline V gene. The CDR3 extends over 14 amino acids. In nucleotides, the CDR3 is TGTGCCAGCGAGGAGACCCTCGGCACCGGGGAGCTGTTTTTT. It translates to CASEETLGTGELFF.

The CDR3 spells CASIIGTGGTYEQYF. The CDR3 region has the DNA TGTGCCAGCATAATAGGGACAGGGGGTACCTACGAGCAGTACTTC. The rearrangement links TRBV28 to TRBJ2-7; TRBD1 agrees at 11 bases. Germline assignment: CDR1 MDHEN and CDR2 SYDVKM. This CDR3 has 15 amino acids. Trimming at V came to 7 bases and at J to 2 bases, leaving 7 bases not matched to a gene.

The V call is TRBV6-1, the J call TRBJ2-5, with D perhaps TRBD2 (5 bases). Trimming removed 0 bases from V and 1 base from J, with 9 bases in between. The length of the CDR3 is 15 residues. Germline V gives CDR1 MNHNS, CDR2 SASEGT. The CDR3 DNA follows: TGTGCCAGCAGTGAAGCAGGACTCCCCCAAGAGACCCAGTACTTC. It encodes CASSEAGLPQETQYF.

The V gene is TRBV7-8, the J gene TRBJ1-2; 9 positions agree with TRBD1. Germline CDR1 is SGHVS and CDR2 is FQNEAQ. The CDR3 sequence is 16 residues long. The junction had 12 bases not matched to a gene; V was cut back by 5 bases and J by 5 bases. The CDR3 DNA reads TGTGCCAGCAGCGCAACCGGGACAGGGTATGGGTATGGCTACACCTTC. As protein: CASSATGTGYGYGYTF.

This chain joins TRBV27 and TRBJ2-5; 14 positions match TRBD2. The germline V gene has CDR1 MNHEY and CDR2 SMNVEV (reference sequence). J was trimmed by 5 bases and V by 5 bases; bases with no gene match: 10. The CDR3 is made up of 17 amino acids. CDR3 region: CASSRRLAGGPRETQYF. Written as DNA, the CDR3 is TGTGCCAGCAGTCGACGACTAGCGGGAGGGCCTCGGGAGACCCAGTACTTC.

The chain is built from TRBV19 and TRBJ2-7; 8 nucleotides match TRBD1. The CDR3 is made up of 12 amino acids. Germline V gene data show CDR1 as LNHDA and CDR2 as SQIVND (reference sequence). V gave up 6 bases and J gave up 7 bases; unmatched junction bases: 5. The CDR3 reads CASSRTGREQYF. The CDR3 DNA reads as TGTGCCAGTAGCCGGACAGGGAGGGAGCAGTACTTC.

This chain connects TRBV28 to TRBJ2-7; TRBD1 matches 9 bases. Trimming removed 6 bases from V and 3 bases from J; junction bases left unmatched: 6. Germline V lookup: CDR1 MDHEN, CDR2 SYDVKM. The CDR3 is made up of 14 amino acids. This CDR3 is CASRAGTGIYEQYF. CDR3 sequence (DNA): TGTGCCAGCAGGGCCGGGACAGGGATCTACGAGCAGTACTTC. Combining the CDR3 with reference TRBV28 and TRBJ2-7 gives the whole variable domain DVKVTQSSRYLVKRTGEKVFLECVQDMDHENMFWYRQDPGLGLRLIYFSYDVKMKEKGDIPEGYSVSREKKERFSLILESASTNQTSMYLCASRAGTGIYEQYFGPGTRLTVT.

The rearrangement uses TRBV5-1 and TRBJ2-5; 12 positions match TRBD2. This CDR3 has 15 residues. V shed 6 bases and J 3 bases; nucleotides not matched to a gene: 6. CDR1 is SGHRS, CDR2 YFSETQ, per germline. Here the CDR3 DNA reads TGCGCCAGCAACAGACTAGCGGGAGCGGAAGAGACCCAGTACTTC. Amino acid sequence: CASNRLAGAEETQYF.